This paragraph covers one T cell receptor beta chain sequence. Its antigen is unidentified. This CDR3 region has 13 residues. Germline CDR1 LNHDA, CDR2 SQIVND (reference sequence). V was clipped by 5 bases and J by 7 bases; unmatched bases: 7. The PCR contained 60 Vbeta and 13 Jbeta primers. Sequenced by immunoSEQ multiplex PCR; TCRdb stores in-frame clones only, minus some. In the table there are roughly 130,000 clones, 80% of which are singletons. The record originates from a study of cytomegalovirus exposure and HLA in healthy donors. Findings and limits, study-wide: Later analysis identified several of the most significant clusters that appeared linked to common viral pathogens.

This TCR was recovered from a male donor in good health and CMV-seronegative. What was sequenced was PBMCs. The chain employs TRBV19 and TRBJ1-1, with 7 bases matching TRBD1. For the CDR3, the DNA is TGTGCCAGTAGTTTTGGGTGGGACAGTGAAGCTTTCTTT. Translation gives CASSFGWDSEAFF.